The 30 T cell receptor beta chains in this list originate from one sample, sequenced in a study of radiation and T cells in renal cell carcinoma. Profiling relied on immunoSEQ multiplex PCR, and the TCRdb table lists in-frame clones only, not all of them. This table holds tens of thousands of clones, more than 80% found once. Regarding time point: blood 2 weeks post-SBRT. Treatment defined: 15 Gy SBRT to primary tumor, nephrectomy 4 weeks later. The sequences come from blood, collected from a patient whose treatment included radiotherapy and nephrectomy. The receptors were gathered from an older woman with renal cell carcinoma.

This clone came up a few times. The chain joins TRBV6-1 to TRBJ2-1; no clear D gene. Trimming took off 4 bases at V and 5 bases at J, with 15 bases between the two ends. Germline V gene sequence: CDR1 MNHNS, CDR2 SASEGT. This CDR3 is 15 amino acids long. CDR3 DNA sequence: TGTGCCAGCAGTGGAAATACCGCTCCGGACAATGAGCAGTTCTTC. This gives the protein CASSGNTAPDNEQFF.

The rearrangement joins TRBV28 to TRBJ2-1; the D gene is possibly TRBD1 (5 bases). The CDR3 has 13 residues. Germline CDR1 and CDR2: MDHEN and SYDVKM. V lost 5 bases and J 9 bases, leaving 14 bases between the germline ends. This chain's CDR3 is CASSPRMQGEQFF. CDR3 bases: TGTGCCAGCAGTCCCCGTATGCAGGGTGAGCAGTTCTTC.

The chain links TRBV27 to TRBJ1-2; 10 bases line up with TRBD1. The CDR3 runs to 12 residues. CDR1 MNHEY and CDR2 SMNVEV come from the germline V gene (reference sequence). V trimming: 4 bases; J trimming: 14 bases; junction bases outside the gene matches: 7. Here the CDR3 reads CASSSGQGPYTF. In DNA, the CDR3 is TGTGCCAGCAGTTCGGGACAGGGGCCCTATACCTTC.

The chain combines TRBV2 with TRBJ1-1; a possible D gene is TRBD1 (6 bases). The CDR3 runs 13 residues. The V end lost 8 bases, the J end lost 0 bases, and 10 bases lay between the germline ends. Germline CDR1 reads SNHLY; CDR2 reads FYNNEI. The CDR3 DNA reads TGTGCCAGCGGGACAAAGCTGAACACTGAAGCTTTCTTT. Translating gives CASGTKLNTEAFF.

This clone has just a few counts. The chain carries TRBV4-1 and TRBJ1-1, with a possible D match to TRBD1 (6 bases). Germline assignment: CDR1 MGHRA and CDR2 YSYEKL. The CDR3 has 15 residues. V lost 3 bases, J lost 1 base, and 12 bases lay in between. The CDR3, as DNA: TGCGCCAGCAGCCATCACAGGGAGACGAACACTGAAGCTTTCTTT. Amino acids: CASSHHRETNTEAFF.

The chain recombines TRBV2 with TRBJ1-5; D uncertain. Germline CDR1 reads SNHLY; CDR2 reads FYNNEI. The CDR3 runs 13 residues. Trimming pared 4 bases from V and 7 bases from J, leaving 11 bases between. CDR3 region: CASSVGERQPQHF. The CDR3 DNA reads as TGTGCCAGCAGTGTCGGGGAGCGACAGCCCCAGCATTTT.

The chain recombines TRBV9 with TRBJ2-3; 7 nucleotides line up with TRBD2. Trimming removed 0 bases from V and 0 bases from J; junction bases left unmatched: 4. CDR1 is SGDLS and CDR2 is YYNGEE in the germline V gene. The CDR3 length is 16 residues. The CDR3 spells CASSVGNSGSTDTQYF. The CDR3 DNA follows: TGTGCCAGCAGCGTAGGAAATAGCGGGAGCACAGATACGCAGTATTTT.

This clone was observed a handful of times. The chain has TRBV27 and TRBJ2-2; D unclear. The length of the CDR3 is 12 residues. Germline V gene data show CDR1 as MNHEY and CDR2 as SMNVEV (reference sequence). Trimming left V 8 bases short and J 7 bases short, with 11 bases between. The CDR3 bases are TGTGCCAGCCATCGAGGATTCGGGGAGCTGTTTTTT. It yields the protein CASHRGFGELFF.

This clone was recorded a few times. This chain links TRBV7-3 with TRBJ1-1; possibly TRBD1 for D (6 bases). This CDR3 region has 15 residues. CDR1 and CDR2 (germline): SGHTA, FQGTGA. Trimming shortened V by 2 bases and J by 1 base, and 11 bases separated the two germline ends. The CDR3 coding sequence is TGTGCCAGCAGCTTACAGGGGACGCAGAACACTGAAGCTTTCTTT. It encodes CASSLQGTQNTEAFF.

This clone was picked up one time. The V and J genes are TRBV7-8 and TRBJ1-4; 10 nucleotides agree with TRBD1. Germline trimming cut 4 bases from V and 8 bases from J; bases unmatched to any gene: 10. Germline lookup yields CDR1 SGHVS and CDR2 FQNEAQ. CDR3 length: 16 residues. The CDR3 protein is CASSSRQGAKGEKLFF. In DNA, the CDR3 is TGTGCCAGCAGCTCACGACAGGGGGCGAAAGGGGAAAAACTGTTTTTT.

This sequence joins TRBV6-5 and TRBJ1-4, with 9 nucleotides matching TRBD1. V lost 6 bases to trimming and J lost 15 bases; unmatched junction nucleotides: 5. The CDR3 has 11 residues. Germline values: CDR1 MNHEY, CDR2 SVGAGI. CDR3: CASRGTGRVFF. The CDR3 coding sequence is TGTGCCAGCAGAGGGACAGGGAGGGTGTTTTTT.

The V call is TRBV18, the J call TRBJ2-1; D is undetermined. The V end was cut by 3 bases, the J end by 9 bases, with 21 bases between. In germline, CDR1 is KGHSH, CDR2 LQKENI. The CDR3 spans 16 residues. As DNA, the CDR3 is TGTGCCAGCTCACCTCGTACCCCCGTTATCACGATTGAGCAGTTCTTC. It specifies CASSPRTPVITIEQFF.

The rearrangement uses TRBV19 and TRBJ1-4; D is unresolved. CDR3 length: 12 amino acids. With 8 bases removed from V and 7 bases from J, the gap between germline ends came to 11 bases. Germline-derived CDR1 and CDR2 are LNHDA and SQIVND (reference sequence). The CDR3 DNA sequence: TGTGCCAGTTGCCGGGTTGGTGAAAAACTGTTTTTT. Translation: CASCRVGEKLFF.

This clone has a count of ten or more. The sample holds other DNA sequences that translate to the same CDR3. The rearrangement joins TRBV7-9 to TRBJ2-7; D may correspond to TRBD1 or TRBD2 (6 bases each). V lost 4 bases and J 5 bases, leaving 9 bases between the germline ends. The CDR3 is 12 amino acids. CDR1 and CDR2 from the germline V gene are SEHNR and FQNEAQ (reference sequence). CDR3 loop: CASSSGGHEQYF. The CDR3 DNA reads TGTGCCAGCAGCTCCGGGGGCCACGAGCAGTACTTC.

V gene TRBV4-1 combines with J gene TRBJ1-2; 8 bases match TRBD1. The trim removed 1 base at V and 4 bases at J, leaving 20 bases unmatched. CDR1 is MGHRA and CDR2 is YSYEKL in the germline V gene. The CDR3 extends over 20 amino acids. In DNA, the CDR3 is TGCGCCAGCAGCCAAGTGATAGCACACACTACTCGGACAGGGCCCTATGGCTACACCTTC. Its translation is CASSQVIAHTTRTGPYGYTF.

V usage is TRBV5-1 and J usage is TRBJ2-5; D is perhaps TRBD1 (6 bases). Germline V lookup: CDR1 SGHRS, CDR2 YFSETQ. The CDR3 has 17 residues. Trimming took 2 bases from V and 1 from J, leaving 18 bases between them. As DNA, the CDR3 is TGCGCCAGCAGCTTCTATAGGACAGAACTACTCCAAGAGACCCAGTACTTC. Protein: CASSFYRTELLQETQYF.

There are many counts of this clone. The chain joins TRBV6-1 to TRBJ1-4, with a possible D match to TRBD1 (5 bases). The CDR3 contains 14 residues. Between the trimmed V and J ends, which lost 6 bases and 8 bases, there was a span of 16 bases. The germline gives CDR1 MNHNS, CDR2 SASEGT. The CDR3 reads CASRPSRDGEKLFF. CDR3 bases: TGTGCCAGCAGACCGTCCCGGGACGGGGAAAAACTGTTTTTT.

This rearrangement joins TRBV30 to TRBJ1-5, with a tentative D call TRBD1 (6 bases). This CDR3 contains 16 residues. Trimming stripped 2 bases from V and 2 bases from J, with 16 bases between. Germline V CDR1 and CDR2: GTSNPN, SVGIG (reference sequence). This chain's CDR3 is CAWSFTGPVGNQPQHF. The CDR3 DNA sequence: TGTGCCTGGAGTTTCACAGGGCCGGTGGGCAATCAGCCCCAGCATTTT.

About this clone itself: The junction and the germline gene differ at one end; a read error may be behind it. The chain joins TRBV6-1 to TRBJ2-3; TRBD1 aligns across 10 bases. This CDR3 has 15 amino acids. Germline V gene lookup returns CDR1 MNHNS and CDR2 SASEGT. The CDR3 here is CASREGTGATDTQYF. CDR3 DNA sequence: TGTGCCAGCAGGGAAGGGACAGGGGCGACAGATACGCAGTATTTT.

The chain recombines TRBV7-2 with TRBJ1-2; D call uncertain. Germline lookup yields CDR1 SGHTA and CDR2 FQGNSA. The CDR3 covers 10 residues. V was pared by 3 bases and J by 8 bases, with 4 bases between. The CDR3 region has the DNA TGTGCCAGCAGCTTGGGGGGCTACACCTTC. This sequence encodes CASSLGGYTF.

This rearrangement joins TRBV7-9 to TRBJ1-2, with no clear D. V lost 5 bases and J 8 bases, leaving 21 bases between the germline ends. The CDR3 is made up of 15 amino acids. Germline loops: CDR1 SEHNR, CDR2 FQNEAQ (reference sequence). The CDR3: CASSPRGQFEDGYTF. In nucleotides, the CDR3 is TGTGCCAGCAGCCCCCGAGGGCAATTCGAGGACGGCTACACCTTC.

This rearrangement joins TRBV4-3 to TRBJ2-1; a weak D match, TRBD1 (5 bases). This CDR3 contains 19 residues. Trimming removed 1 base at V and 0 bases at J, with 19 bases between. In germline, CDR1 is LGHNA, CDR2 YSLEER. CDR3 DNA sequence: TGCGCCAGCAGCCAAGGATCCTGGGGCCCGCCGAGCTCCTACAATGAGCAGTTCTTC. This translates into CASSQGSWGPPSSYNEQFF.

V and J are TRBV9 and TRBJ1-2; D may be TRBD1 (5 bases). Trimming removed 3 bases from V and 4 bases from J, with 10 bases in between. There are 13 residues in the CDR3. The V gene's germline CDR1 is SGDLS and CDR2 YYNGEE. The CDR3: CASSETDFYGYTF. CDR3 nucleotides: TGTGCCAGCAGCGAGACAGACTTCTATGGCTACACCTTC.

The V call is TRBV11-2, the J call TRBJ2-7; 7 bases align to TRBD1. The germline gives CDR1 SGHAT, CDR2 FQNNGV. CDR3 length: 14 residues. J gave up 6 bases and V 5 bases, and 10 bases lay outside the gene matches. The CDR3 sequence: CASSPRQGGSEQYF. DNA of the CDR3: TGTGCCAGCAGCCCCCGACAGGGTGGCAGCGAGCAGTACTTC.

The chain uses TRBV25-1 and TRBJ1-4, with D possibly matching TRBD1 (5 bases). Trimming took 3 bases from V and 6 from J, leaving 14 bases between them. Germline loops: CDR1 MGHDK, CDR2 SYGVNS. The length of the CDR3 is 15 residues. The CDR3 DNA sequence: TGTGCCAGCAGTGACCGGACGGCGGGGGATGAAAAACTGTTTTTT. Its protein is CASSDRTAGDEKLFF.

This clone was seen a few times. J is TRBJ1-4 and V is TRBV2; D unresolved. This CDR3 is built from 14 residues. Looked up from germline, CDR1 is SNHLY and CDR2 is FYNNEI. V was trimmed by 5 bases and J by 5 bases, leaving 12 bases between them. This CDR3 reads CASSRASSNEKLFF. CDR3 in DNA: TGTGCCAGCAGTAGGGCCTCTTCAAATGAAAAACTGTTTTTT.

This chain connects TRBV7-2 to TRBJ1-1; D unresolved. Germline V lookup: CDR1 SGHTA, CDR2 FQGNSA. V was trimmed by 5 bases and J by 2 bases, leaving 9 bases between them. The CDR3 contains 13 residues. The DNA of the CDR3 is TGTGCCAGCAGCCTAATTAGCAACACTGAAGCTTTCTTT. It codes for CASSLISNTEAFF.

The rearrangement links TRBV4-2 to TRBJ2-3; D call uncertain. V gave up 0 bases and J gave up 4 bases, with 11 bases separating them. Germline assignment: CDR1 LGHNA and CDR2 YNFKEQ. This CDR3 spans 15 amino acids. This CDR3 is CASSQDLRSADTQYF. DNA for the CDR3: TGTGCCAGCAGCCAAGATCTTAGAAGTGCAGATACGCAGTATTTT.

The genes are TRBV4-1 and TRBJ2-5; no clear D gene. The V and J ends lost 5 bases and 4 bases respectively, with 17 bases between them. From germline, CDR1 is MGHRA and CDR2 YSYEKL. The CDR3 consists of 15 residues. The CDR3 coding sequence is TGCGCCAGCAGCTCCCGGGCCCCAGGTGGAGAGACCCAGTACTTC. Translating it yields CASSSRAPGGETQYF.

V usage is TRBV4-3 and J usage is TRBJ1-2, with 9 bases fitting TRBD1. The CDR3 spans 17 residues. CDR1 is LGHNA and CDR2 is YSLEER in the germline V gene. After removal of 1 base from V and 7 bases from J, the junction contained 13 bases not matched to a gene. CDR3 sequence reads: CASSQAGTGSALSGYTF. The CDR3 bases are TGCGCCAGCAGCCAAGCCGGGACAGGGAGCGCACTGAGTGGCTACACCTTC.